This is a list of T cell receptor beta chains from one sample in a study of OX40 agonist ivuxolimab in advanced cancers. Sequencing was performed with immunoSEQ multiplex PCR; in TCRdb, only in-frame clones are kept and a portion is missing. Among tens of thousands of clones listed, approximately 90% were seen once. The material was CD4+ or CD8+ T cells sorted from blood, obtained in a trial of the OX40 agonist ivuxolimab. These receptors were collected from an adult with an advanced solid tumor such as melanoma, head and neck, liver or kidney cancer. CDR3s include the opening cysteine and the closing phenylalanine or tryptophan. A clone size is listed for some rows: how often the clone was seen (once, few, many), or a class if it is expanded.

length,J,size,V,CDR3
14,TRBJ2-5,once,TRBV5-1,CASSLGGVEETQYF
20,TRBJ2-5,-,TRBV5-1,CASSLAPATHPLAGQETQYF
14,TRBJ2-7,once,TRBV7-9,CASSNGLAVYEQYF
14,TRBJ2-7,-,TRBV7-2,CASSFSLVGREQYF
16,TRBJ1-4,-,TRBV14,CASSQDVGTPREKLFF
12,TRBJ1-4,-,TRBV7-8,CASSFENEKLFF
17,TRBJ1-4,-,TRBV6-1,CASSETLATGSNEKLFF
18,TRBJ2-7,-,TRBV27,CASSLTGLAGGVSYEQYF
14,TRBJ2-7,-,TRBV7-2,CASSQTRGPYEQYF
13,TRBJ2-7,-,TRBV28,CASRGQGVYEQYF
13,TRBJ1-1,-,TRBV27,CASSSTGSTEAFF
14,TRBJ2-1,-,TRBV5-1,CATTLAGPYNEQFF
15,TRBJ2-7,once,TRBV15,CATSREGTGGYEQYF
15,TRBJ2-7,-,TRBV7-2,CASSLGAGVSYEQYF
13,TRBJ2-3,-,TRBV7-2,CASSFAGSDTQYF
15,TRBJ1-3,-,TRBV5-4,CASSLERSSGNTIYF
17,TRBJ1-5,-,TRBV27,CASSPLFSGSGNQPQHF
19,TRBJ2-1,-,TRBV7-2,CASSPFSGTSGRAGNEQFF
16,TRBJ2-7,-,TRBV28,CASTLSPGQGAGEQYF
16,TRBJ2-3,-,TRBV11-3,CASSLGRDTSTDTQYF
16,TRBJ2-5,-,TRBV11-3,CASSPVAGHAVVTQYF
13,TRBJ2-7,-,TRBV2,CATEGAGVGEQYF
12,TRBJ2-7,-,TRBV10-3,CATQNLGDEQYF
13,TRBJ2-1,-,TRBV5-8,CASRATGFNEQFF
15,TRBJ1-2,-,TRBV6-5,CASSYSPQGNYGYTF